The rows below give T cell receptor beta chains drawn from one sample of a study of blood T cell repertoires in COVID-19. This table comes from immunoSEQ multiplex PCR, and its TCRdb copy is limited to in-frame clones, with some not included. The table shows roughly 74,000 clones, with approximately 84% occurring only once. The sample taken for sequencing was peripheral blood. These receptors were obtained from a man aged 70-80 years with acute or convalescent COVID-19. The CDR3 runs from the conserved cysteine through the conserved F or W. A D gene is named only where the DNA matches it firmly. Not every row has a clone size; where given, it reads once, few, many or a size class.

j_gene | v_gene | abundance | d_gene | CDR3nt | CDR3aa
TRBJ2-1 | TRBV3-1/TRBV3-2 | once | - | TGTGCCAGCAGCCAATGGGGGGGGCTATACAATGAGCAGTTCTTC | CASSQWGGLYNEQFF
TRBJ1-6 | TRBV5-4 | - | - | TGTGCCAGCAGCACCCGGACAGTCGCCAATTCACCCCTCCACTTT | CASSTRTVANSPLHF
TRBJ1-1 | TRBV12-3/TRBV12-4 | - | - | TGTGCCAGCACCCTAACCTACACTGAAGCTTTCTTT | CASTLTYTEAFF
TRBJ2-5 | TRBV19 | - | TRBD1 | TGTGCCAGTAGACGGGACAGCAAAGAGACCCAGTACTTC | CASRRDSKETQYF
TRBJ1-3 | TRBV7-2 | - | - | TGTGCCAGCAGCTTAGTAACTAGGGGGTATGGAGGAAACACCATATATTTT | CASSLVTRGYGGNTIYF
TRBJ1-1 | TRBV12-3/TRBV12-4 | - | - | TGTGCCAGTACCAGGGCGAACACTGAAGCTTTCTTT | CASTRANTEAFF
TRBJ1-3 | TRBV5-1 | - | - | TGCGCCAGCAGCTCAAACCGGGACTCAGGGCTGTACTCTGGAAACACCATATATTTT | CASSSNRDSGLYSGNTIYF
TRBJ1-4 | TRBV25-1 | few | - | TGTGCCAGCAGTGATTCGGGGAATGAAAAACTGTTTTTT | CASSDSGNEKLFF
TRBJ2-7 | TRBV5-1 | - | TRBD1 | TGCGCCAGCAGCCTCGGGACAGGGGGACAGGGCGAGCAGTACTTC | CASSLGTGGQGEQYF
TRBJ2-1 | TRBV2 | once | - | TGTGCCAGCAATCGTAGAAGCTCCTACAATGAGCAGTTCTTC | CASNRRSSYNEQFF
TRBJ2-7 | TRBV19 | - | TRBD1 | TGTGCCAGCCGCCCCGGACAGGGCTCCTACGAGCAGTACTTC | CASRPGQGSYEQYF
TRBJ2-3 | TRBV29-1 | - | TRBD1 | TGCAGCGTTGTTCCCAACAGGGGTTGGACAGATACGCAGTATTTT | CSVVPNRGWTDTQYF
TRBJ2-3 | TRBV6-4 | - | TRBD1 | TGTGCCAGCCGAGGGGGCGGAACAGATACGCAGTATTTT | CASRGGGTDTQYF
TRBJ1-2 | TRBV7-8 | - | TRBD1 | TGTGCCAGCAGCCCAGCCGGGACAGGGGGCATCCGCTACACCTTC | CASSPAGTGGIRYTF
TRBJ2-1 | TRBV11-1 | - | - | TGTGCCAGCAGCCGCGGCCGGGTAATGAACAATGAGCAGTTCTTC | CASSRGRVMNNEQFF
TRBJ2-1 | TRBV18 | once | TRBD1 | TGTGCCAGCTCACCCATAGGACAGGGCGGCAATGAGCAGTTCTTC | CASSPIGQGGNEQFF
TRBJ1-5 | TRBV3-1/TRBV3-2 | few | - | TGTGCCAGCAGCCCCTCATCTCTGAGGGGCAATCAGCCCCAGCATTTT | CASSPSSLRGNQPQHF
TRBJ1-5 | TRBV28 | - | - | TGTGCCAGCAGTTTATCCGGGAAAGAACAGCCCCAGCATTTT | CASSLSGKEQPQHF
TRBJ2-7 | TRBV28 | - | - | TGTGCCAGCAGGCCTACCTACAGGGCCTACGAGCAGTACTTC | CASRPTYRAYEQYF
TRBJ2-2 | TRBV3-1/TRBV3-2 | - | TRBD2 | TGTGCCAGCAGCCAGGGACTAGCGGGGGGCCTGGTCGGGGAGCTGTTTTTT | CASSQGLAGGLVGELFF
TRBJ2-2 | TRBV6-6 | - | TRBD1 | TGTGCCAGCAGTCGCTTTCGGGACAGAAACACCGGGGAGCTGTTTTTT | CASSRFRDRNTGELFF
TRBJ2-2 | TRBV4-3 | - | TRBD2 | TGCGCCAGCAGCCAAGATCTACTAGCGGGGGGTATTGACACCGGGGAGCTGTTTTTT | CASSQDLLAGGIDTGELFF
TRBJ1-2 | TRBV12-3/TRBV12-4 | - | - | TGTGCCAGCAGGCTAGACTATGGCTACACCTTC | CASRLDYGYTF
TRBJ1-2 | TRBV5-1 | once | TRBD1 | TGCGCCAGCAGCTTGGATGGAGGGACAGTCCTCTCTGGCTACACCTTC | CASSLDGGTVLSGYTF
TRBJ1-2 | TRBV5-4 | - | - | TGTGCCAGCACGTACCGGGACTGGGGCTACACCTTC | CASTYRDWGYTF
TRBJ2-1 | TRBV27 | once | - | TGTGCCACCAGGGGAGGACCCAGCTCCTACAATGAGCAGTTCTTC | CATRGGPSSYNEQFF
TRBJ1-6 | TRBV2 | - | - | TGTGCCGGGAACAGGGTCCCTAATTCACCCCTCCACTTT | CAGNRVPNSPLHF
TRBJ2-2 | TRBV5-1 | - | TRBD1 | TGCGCCAGCAGCTCAGATGGGACAGGGTTCACCGGGGAGCTGTTTTTT | CASSSDGTGFTGELFF
TRBJ1-5 | TRBV5-6 | - | - | TGTGCCAGCAGCCTCTCGGGCAATCAGCCCCAGCATTTT | CASSLSGNQPQHF
TRBJ2-1 | TRBV24-1 | - | TRBD2 | TGTGCCACCAGTGATCCGGGACTAGCGGTAAACAATGAGCAGTTCTTC | CATSDPGLAVNNEQFF
TRBJ2-7 | TRBV27 | - | - | TGTGCCAGCAGCCAGAGCGGTGCTCATTCCTACGAGCAGTACTTC | CASSQSGAHSYEQYF
TRBJ1-2 | TRBV5-4 | - | TRBD1 | TGTGCCAGCAGCGGATCCCGACAGGGGGCCGGAGGCTACACCTTC | CASSGSRQGAGGYTF
TRBJ1-1 | TRBV28 | - | - | TGTGCCAGCCGCCTGGGGGAGGGTCCCACTGAAGCTTTCTTT | CASRLGEGPTEAFF
TRBJ2-7 | TRBV3-1/TRBV3-2 | - | TRBD1 | TGTGCCAGCAGCCAAGGAGGGACAGGGAAGTACTTC | CASSQGGTGKYF
TRBJ2-4 | TRBV28 | once | - | TGTGCCAGTTCACAGGGCGGAGTAGACATTCAGTACTTC | CASSQGGVDIQYF
TRBJ1-1 | TRBV28 | - | TRBD1 | TGTGCCAGCAGGGGACAGGCGACGAACACTGAAGCTTTCTTT | CASRGQATNTEAFF
TRBJ2-1 | TRBV7-3 | - | - | TGTGCCAGCAGCCCACGGTCCACGTACGCCTACAATGAGCAGTTCTTC | CASSPRSTYAYNEQFF
TRBJ1-1 | TRBV19 | - | - | TGTGCCAGTACCCCCAGCGGGTTCCCCGCGGGCCCTGAAGCTTTCTTT | CASTPSGFPAGPEAFF
TRBJ1-6 | TRBV27 | - | - | TGTGCCAGCAGTTTAGTGCCACTTAATTCACCCCTCCACTTT | CASSLVPLNSPLHF
TRBJ2-3 | TRBV6-4 | - | TRBD2 | TGTGCCAGCAGTGACATGACTAGCGGGAGAGCAGATACGCAGTATTTT | CASSDMTSGRADTQYF
TRBJ1-1 | TRBV4-1 | - | - | TGCGCCAGCAGCAGCCCTACAGTAGGCACTGAAGCTTTCTTT | CASSSPTVGTEAFF
TRBJ2-7 | TRBV3-1/TRBV3-2 | - | - | TGTGCCAGCAGCCAAGACGCGGACAGTAGGTCCTACGAGCAGTACTTC | CASSQDADSRSYEQYF
TRBJ2-1 | TRBV9 | - | TRBD2 | TGTGCCAGCAGCGTAGTTCCTAGCGGGAGCCACAATGAGCAGTTCTTC | CASSVVPSGSHNEQFF
TRBJ2-2 | TRBV18 | - | TRBD1 | TGTGCCAGCTCCTACCGACAGGGGCCTTCGAACACCGGGGAGCTGTTTTTT | CASSYRQGPSNTGELFF
TRBJ1-1 | TRBV18 | - | - | TGTGCCAGCTCACAAACGGACAGGAACACTGAAGCTTTCTTT | CASSQTDRNTEAFF
TRBJ2-3 | TRBV2 | few | - | TGTGCCAGCAGTGAATTTGGGCCAGGGTCGGGCACAGATACGCAGTATTTT | CASSEFGPGSGTDTQYF
TRBJ2-7 | TRBV4-3 | - | TRBD1 | TGCGCCAGCAGCCAAGCCGGGACAGGGAAATACGAGCAGTACTTC | CASSQAGTGKYEQYF
TRBJ2-7 | TRBV19 | - | - | TGTGCCAGTAGTATAGACCCCGACGCAGGGTCCTACGAGCAGTACTTC | CASSIDPDAGSYEQYF
TRBJ2-3 | TRBV10-3 | - | - | TGTGCCACCCTTCCCCGGGCGGGCTTCACAGATACGCAGTATTTT | CATLPRAGFTDTQYF
TRBJ1-1 | TRBV5-1 | - | - | TGCGCCAGCAGCCCTCATGGGGCAGTCATGAACACTGAAGCTTTCTTT | CASSPHGAVMNTEAFF
TRBJ1-5 | TRBV6-5 | - | - | TGTGCCAGCAGTTACTCCCCCTACGATCAGCCCCAGCATTTT | CASSYSPYDQPQHF
TRBJ2-7 | TRBV6-6 | - | - | TGTGCCAGCAGTTCCCCCTCCTCCTACGAGCAGTACTTC | CASSSPSSYEQYF
TRBJ2-2 | TRBV7-8 | - | TRBD2 | TGTGCCAGCAGCCCCCGGGCGGGGGGGCCGAACACCGGGGAGCTGTTTTTT | CASSPRAGGPNTGELFF
TRBJ2-7 | TRBV6-5 | once | - | TGTGCCAGCAGTTACGAACTAGCAGCAAGCGAGCAGTACTTC | CASSYELAASEQYF
TRBJ2-1 | TRBV9 | - | - | TGTGCCAGCAGCGCCAGTTTGGATGAGCAGTTCTTC | CASSASLDEQFF
TRBJ2-7 | TRBV4-1 | - | TRBD1 | TGCGCCAGCAGCTCGGGACAGGGTGAGGGTTACGAGCAGTACTTC | CASSSGQGEGYEQYF
TRBJ2-1 | TRBV3-1/TRBV3-2 | - | - | TGTGCCAGCAGCCAAGAGGGGACCAAGGGGGTCAATGAGCAGTTCTTC | CASSQEGTKGVNEQFF
TRBJ1-2 | TRBV7-2 | - | - | TGTGCCAGCAGCTTAGATGGGGGCGCGACTGGCTACACCTTC | CASSLDGGATGYTF
TRBJ2-1 | TRBV6-1 | - | - | TGTGCCAGCAGTGAAGCAATGGCCGTCTCCTACAATGAGCAGTTCTTC | CASSEAMAVSYNEQFF
TRBJ1-1 | TRBV7-9 | once | - | TGTGCCAGCAGCTCCTGGGGGGACACTGAAGCTTTCTTT | CASSSWGDTEAFF